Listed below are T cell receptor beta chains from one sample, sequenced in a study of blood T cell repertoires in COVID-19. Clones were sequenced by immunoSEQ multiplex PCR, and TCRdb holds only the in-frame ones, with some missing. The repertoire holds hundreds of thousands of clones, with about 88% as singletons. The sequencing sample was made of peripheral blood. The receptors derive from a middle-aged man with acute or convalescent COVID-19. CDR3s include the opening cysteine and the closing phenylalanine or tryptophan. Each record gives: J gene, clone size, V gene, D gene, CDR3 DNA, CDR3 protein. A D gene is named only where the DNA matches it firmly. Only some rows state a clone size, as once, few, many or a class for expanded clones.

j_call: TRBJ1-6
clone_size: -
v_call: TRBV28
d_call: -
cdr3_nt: TGTGCCAGCAGTTTCCGGTTTTTTCGGTATAATTCACCCCTCCACTTT
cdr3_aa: CASSFRFFRYNSPLHF

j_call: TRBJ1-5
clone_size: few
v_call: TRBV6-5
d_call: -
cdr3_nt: TGTGCCAGCGGAAAGGACTCACTAAGCAATCAGCCCCAGCATTTT
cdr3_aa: CASGKDSLSNQPQHF

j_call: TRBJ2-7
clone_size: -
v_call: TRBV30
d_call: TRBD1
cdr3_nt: TGTGCCTGGAGTCTGCTTGGACAGGCGTACTCCTACGAGCAGTACTTC
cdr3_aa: CAWSLLGQAYSYEQYF

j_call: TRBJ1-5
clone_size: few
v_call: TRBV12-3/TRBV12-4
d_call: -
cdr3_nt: TGTGCCAGCAGTTTTGGAGAACCCCAGCATTTT
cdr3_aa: CASSFGEPQHF

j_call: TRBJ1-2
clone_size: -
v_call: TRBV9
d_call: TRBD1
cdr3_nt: TGTGCCAGCAGCGTAGACAGGGGAAACTATGGCTACACCTTC
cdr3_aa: CASSVDRGNYGYTF

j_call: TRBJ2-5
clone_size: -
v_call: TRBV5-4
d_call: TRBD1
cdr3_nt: TGTGCCAGCAGCTCGGACAGGGGCCGGGAGACCCAGTACTTC
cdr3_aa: CASSSDRGRETQYF

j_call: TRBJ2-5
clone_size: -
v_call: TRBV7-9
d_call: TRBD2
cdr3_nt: TGTGCCAGCAGCCCAACGAGGCGGGGGAGCTACCAAGAGACCCAGTACTTC
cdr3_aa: CASSPTRRGSYQETQYF

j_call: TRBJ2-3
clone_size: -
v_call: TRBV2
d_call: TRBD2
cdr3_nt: TGTGCCAGCAGATCGACTAGCGGGGTAAAGCCTAGCACAGATACGCAGTATTTT
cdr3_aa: CASRSTSGVKPSTDTQYF

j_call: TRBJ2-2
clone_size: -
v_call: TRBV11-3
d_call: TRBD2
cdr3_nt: TGTGCCAGCAGCTTAGCTCTCCCGGGACTAGCGGGACTATCCGGGGAGCTGTTTTTT
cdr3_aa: CASSLALPGLAGLSGELFF

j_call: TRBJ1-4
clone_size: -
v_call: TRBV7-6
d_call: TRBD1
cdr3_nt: TGTGCCAGCAGCTTAGGACAGGGTGACGAAAAACTGTTTTTT
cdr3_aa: CASSLGQGDEKLFF

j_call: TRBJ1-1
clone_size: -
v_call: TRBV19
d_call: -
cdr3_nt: TGTGCCAGTAGTCCCTACAGGGACACAAACACTGAAGCTTTCTTT
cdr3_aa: CASSPYRDTNTEAFF

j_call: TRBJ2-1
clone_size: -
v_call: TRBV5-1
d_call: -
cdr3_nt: TGCGCCAGCAGCTTGGCCTCGGGCTACAATGAGCAGTTCTTC
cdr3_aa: CASSLASGYNEQFF

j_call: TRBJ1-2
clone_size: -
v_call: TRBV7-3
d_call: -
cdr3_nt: TGTGCCAGCAGCCCAAGCCCCGGCTATGGCTACACCTTC
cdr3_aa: CASSPSPGYGYTF

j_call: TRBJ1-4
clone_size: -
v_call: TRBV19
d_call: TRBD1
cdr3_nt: TGTGCCAGTAAAAAGGTGGGACAGGGTGCAACTAATGAAAAACTGTTTTTT
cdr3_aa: CASKKVGQGATNEKLFF

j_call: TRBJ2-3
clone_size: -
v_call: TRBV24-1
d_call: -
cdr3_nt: TGTGCCACCAGTGACTCCTATACGCAGTATTTT
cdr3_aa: CATSDSYTQYF

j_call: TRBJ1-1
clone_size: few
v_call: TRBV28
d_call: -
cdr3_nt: TGTGCCAGCAGCCCCTTTAGAGGTGAAACTGAAGCTTTCTTT
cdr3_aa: CASSPFRGETEAFF

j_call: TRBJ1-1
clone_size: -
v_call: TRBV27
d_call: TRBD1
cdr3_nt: TGTGCCAGCAGTTTCTCCGGACAGGGTACTGAAGCTTTCTTT
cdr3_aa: CASSFSGQGTEAFF

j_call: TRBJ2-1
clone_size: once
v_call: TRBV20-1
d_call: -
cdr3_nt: TGCAGTGCTAGTCACTCGGGGGGCTTTGACAATGAGCAGTTCTTC
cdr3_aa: CSASHSGGFDNEQFF

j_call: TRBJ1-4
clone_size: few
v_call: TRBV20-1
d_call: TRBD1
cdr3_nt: TGCAGTGCTAGTTCAGGGGGCGAGGAAAAACTGTTTTTT
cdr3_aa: CSASSGGEEKLFF

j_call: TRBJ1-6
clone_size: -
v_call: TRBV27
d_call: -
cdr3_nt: TGTGCCAGCTCCGCCAGTGTTCATAATTCACCCCTCCACTTT
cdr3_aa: CASSASVHNSPLHF

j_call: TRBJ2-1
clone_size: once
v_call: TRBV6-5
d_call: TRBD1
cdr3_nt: TGTGCCAGCAGTTACTCGTTGGGACAGGGCTACAATGAGCAGTTCTTC
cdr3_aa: CASSYSLGQGYNEQFF

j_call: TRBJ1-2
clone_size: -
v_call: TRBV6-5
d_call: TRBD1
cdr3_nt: TGTGCCAGCAGTTACTCGGACAGGCACCTATATGGCTACACCTTC
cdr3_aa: CASSYSDRHLYGYTF

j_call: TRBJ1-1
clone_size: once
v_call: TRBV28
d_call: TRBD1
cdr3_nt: TGTGCCAGCAGGGCCCGGACGGGACAGATGAACACTGAAGCTTTCTTT
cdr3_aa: CASRARTGQMNTEAFF

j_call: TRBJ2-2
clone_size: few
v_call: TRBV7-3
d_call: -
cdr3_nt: TGTGCCAGCAGCTTAATACAGGGCCTGAACACCGGGGAGCTGTTTTTT
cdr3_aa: CASSLIQGLNTGELFF

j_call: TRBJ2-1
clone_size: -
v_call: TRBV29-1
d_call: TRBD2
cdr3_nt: TGCAGCGTTGGGGTTAGCGGGGGGCCCAGGAATGAGCAGTTCTTC
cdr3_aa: CSVGVSGGPRNEQFF

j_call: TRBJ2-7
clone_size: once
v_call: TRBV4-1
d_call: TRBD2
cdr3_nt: TGCGCCAGCAGCCAAGATCATCTACTAGCGGGAAACTACGAGCAGTACTTC
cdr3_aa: CASSQDHLLAGNYEQYF

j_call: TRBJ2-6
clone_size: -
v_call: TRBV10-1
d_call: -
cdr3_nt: TGCGCCAGCAGTGAGGCCGGGGCTGGGGCCAACGTCCTGACTTTC
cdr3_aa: CASSEAGAGANVLTF

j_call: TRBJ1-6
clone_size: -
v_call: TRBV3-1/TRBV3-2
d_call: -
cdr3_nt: TGTGCCAGCAGCCAAGACGTCTGGCGATCTAGCTCCTATAATTCACCCCTCCACTTT
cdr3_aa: CASSQDVWRSSSYNSPLHF

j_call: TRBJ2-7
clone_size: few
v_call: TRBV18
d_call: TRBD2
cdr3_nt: TGTGCCAGCTCAACGGGACTAGCGGGGACCTACGAGCAGTACTTC
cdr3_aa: CASSTGLAGTYEQYF

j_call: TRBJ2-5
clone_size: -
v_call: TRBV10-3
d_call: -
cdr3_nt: TGTGCCATCAGTGAGATCACGGTTTCCCAGGGGCGGAAAGAGACCCAGTACTTC
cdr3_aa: CAISEITVSQGRKETQYF

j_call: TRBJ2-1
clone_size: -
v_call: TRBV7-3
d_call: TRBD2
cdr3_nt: TGTGCCAGCAGCTTCGGGACTAGTTCGACTGAGCAGTTCTTC
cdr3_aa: CASSFGTSSTEQFF

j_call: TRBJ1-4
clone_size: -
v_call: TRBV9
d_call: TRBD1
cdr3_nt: TGTGCCAGCAGCGAGGGGGGACAGGGAAGGACGAAACTGTTTTTT
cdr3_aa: CASSEGGQGRTKLFF

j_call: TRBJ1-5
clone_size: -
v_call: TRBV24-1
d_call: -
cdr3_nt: TGTGCCACCTCCCGGACAGATTCCAATCAGCCCCAGCATTTT
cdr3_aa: CATSRTDSNQPQHF

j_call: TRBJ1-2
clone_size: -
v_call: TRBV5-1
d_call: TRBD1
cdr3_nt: TGCGCCAGCAGCCCGGGACAGGGCGGGCTAGGCTATGGCTACACCTTC
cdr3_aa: CASSPGQGGLGYGYTF

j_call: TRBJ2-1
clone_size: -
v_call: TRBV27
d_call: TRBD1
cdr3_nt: TGTGCCAGCAGTTTTTCACAGGGGAGACCCTCCTACAATGAGCAGTTCTTC
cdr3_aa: CASSFSQGRPSYNEQFF

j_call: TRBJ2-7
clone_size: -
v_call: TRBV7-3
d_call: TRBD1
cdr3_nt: TGTGCCAGCAGCCAGGACGGGACAGGGTCCTACGAGCAGTACTTC
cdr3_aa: CASSQDGTGSYEQYF

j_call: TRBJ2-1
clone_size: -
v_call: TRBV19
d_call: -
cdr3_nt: TGTGCCAGTAGGGTAGGGACTCCTTACAATGAGCAGTTCTTC
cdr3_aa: CASRVGTPYNEQFF

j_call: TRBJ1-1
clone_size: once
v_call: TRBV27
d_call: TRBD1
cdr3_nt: TGTGCCAGCAGTTTCGACAGGGGAAGAGACACTGAAGCTTTCTTT
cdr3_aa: CASSFDRGRDTEAFF

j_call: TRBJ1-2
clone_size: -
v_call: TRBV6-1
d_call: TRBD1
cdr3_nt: TGTGCCAGCAGTGAGTCAGGACAGGTGACCTATGGCTACACCTTC
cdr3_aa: CASSESGQVTYGYTF

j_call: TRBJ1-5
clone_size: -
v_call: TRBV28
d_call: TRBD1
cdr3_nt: TGTGCCAGCAGTCCAGGGGGACGGGGAAATCAGCCCCAGCATTTT
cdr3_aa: CASSPGGRGNQPQHF